The 13 T cell receptor beta chains presented below share a single source sample, sequenced in a study of T cell responses to AZD1222 COVID-19 vaccine. Repertoires were generated with immunoSEQ multiplex PCR, while TCRdb's copy carries only in-frame clones and drops some. Seen here are about 160,000 clones, more than 70% observed once, and the top ten hold roughly 5.5%. The sample in question was peripheral blood, obtained on day 0 of AZD1222 vaccination. The receptor source for this set is an adult in good health.

This sequence joins TRBV30 and TRBJ2-3, with 8 bases that match TRBD1. This CDR3 is 13 amino acids long. CDR1 and CDR2 from the germline V gene are GTSNPN and SVGIG (reference sequence). V shed 6 bases and J 6 bases; nucleotides not matched to a gene: 8. The CDR3 nucleotides read TGTGCCTGTTCCTGGGACAGGACCGATACGCAGTATTTT. It translates to CACSWDRTDTQYF.

This clone was counted only a few times. This chain joins TRBV11-2 and TRBJ1-2, with 8 bases fitting TRBD1. Germline trimming cut 5 bases from V and 4 bases from J; bases unmatched to any gene: 15. Germline CDR1 reads SGHAT; CDR2 reads FQNNGV. CDR3 size: 17 residues. CDR3 amino acids: CASSPSTGAHPIYGYTF. The CDR3 DNA is TGTGCCAGCAGCCCCTCGACAGGGGCCCACCCTATCTATGGCTACACCTTC.

This chain connects TRBV7-9 to TRBJ2-2; D is uncertain. CDR3 size: 14 residues. V dropped 1 base and J dropped 6 bases, with 9 bases sitting between them. Germline assignment: CDR1 SEHNR and CDR2 FQNEAQ (reference sequence). CDR3: CASSLVAISGELFF. The CDR3 nucleotides are TGTGCCAGCAGCTTAGTTGCGATCTCCGGGGAGCTGTTTTTT.

The V gene is TRBV12-3 or TRBV12-4, the J gene TRBJ2-4; no reliable D call. This CDR3 has 13 amino acids. With 8 bases removed from V and 5 bases from J, the gap between germline ends came to 13 bases. CDR3 nucleotide sequence: TGTGCCAGCCGGATTGGCGTCCAAAACATTCAGTACTTC. It translates to CASRIGVQNIQYF.

V usage is TRBV12-3 or TRBV12-4 and J usage is TRBJ2-7; TRBD1 is a possible D gene (6 bases). The V gene lost 4 bases and the J gene lost 7 bases, with 14 bases spanning the gap. CDR3 length: 13 residues. The CDR3 region is CASSSGVNREQYF. CDR3 nucleotides: TGTGCCAGCAGTTCAGGGGTAAATAGGGAGCAGTACTTC.

CDR3 amino acids: CAWSVIFFGTKGGEEAFF. CDR3 coding DNA: TGTGCCTGGAGTGTAATCTTCTTCGGGACAAAGGGTGGGGAGGAAGCTTTCTTT. The chain links TRBV30 to TRBJ1-1, with D perhaps TRBD1 (6 bases). CDR1 is GTSNPN, CDR2 SVGIG, per germline (reference sequence). Trimming stripped 0 bases from V and 8 bases from J, with 28 bases between. The CDR3 extends over 18 amino acids.

The J gene is TRBJ1-6, the V gene TRBV28, with TRBD1 identical over 9 bases. Germline V gene lookup returns CDR1 MDHEN and CDR2 SYDVKM. Germline trimming cut 4 bases from V and 6 bases from J; bases unmatched to any gene: 7. The CDR3 covers 16 residues. CDR3 amino acids: CASSSGQGRFNSPLHF. The DNA of the CDR3 is TGTGCCAGCAGTTCGGGACAGGGAAGGTTTAATTCACCCCTCCACTTT.

This clone appeared a few times. The J gene is TRBJ1-1, the V gene TRBV4-3; a possible D gene is TRBD1 (6 bases). CDR1 and CDR2 (germline): LGHNA, YSLEER. V lost 0 bases, J lost 0 bases, and 11 bases lay in between. The CDR3 has 16 amino acids. CDR3 sequence reads: CASSQDIGQMNTEAFF. CDR3 DNA sequence: TGCGCCAGCAGCCAAGATATTGGACAGATGAACACTGAAGCTTTCTTT.

The chain couples TRBV7-9 to TRBJ1-6, with 9 bases identical to TRBD1. The CDR3 length is 16 residues. Trimming at V came to 4 bases and at J to 5 bases, leaving 6 bases not matched to a gene. Germline loops: CDR1 SEHNR, CDR2 FQNEAQ (reference sequence). The DNA for the CDR3 is TGTGCCAGCAGCTCTGACCGGACAGGGGATAATTCACCCCTCCACTTT. Amino acids: CASSSDRTGDNSPLHF.

The chain combines TRBV6-5 with TRBJ1-1; D is unresolved. Germline V lookup: CDR1 MNHEY, CDR2 SVGAGI. Trimming cost V 0 bases and J 8 bases, with 1 base left between them. The CDR3 consists of 10 residues. CDR3 DNA: TGTGCCAGCAGTTACTCGGAAGCTTTCTTT. Amino acids: CASSYSEAFF.

The chain is built from TRBV30 and TRBJ2-6; 10 bases map to TRBD1. This CDR3 contains 19 residues. The germline CDR1 and CDR2 sequences are GTSNPN and SVGIG (reference sequence). After removal of 4 bases from V and 0 bases from J, the junction contained 12 bases not matched to a gene. The CDR3 bases are TGTGCCTGGATCCCCTTCGGGACAGGGGATTCCTCTGGGGCCAACGTCCTGACTTTC. Protein sequence: CAWIPFGTGDSSGANVLTF.

The chain is built from TRBV24-1 and TRBJ1-2; D is possibly TRBD1 (5 bases). The ends were cut back, 5 bases at V and 8 bases at J, with 11 bases in the middle. CDR1 and CDR2 from the germline V gene are KGHDR and SFDVKD. CDR3 length: 12 amino acids. CDR3 in amino acids: CATSAAGQGYTF. DNA of the CDR3: TGTGCCACCAGTGCTGCAGGACAAGGCTACACCTTC.

This rearrangement joins TRBV15 to TRBJ2-2; the match to TRBD2 covers 7 bases. V shed 5 bases and J 2 bases; nucleotides not matched to a gene: 8. The length of the CDR3 is 16 residues. Germline V gene data show CDR1 as LNHNV and CDR2 as YYDKDF (reference sequence). Written as DNA, the CDR3 is TGTGCCACCAGCCGAGCGGGGACCTCAAACACCGGGGAGCTGTTTTTT. It encodes CATSRAGTSNTGELFF.